This T cell receptor (beta chain) was recovered during a study of beta chain features in type 1 diabetes. This clone was seen only a few times. What it binds is unknown. With V trimmed by 6 bases and J by 4 bases, 1 base remained unmatched. CDR3 length: 13 amino acids. Germline V lookup: CDR1 MGHDK, CDR2 SYGVNS. Since all of the isolated RNA was reverse transcribed, expressed TCRB transcripts were what got sequenced. Several million reads on average were seen across naive, central memory and regulatory T cell samples. Data came from immunoSEQ multiplex PCR; TCRdb stores just in-frame clones and leaves some out. The sample consists of a few hundred thousand clones, over 7.5% of them appearing once. CD45RO/CCR7/CD25/CD127/CD95/CD27 sorting isolated CD4+ naive, central memory, regulatory and stem cell-like memory cells. Overall study results and limits: Patients' naive, central memory and Treg TCRB repertoires seemed closer to one another than those of healthy donors. Individuals with type 1 diabetes displayed fewer insertions and more deletions at VDJ junctions.

The sequenced sample consisted of naive CD4+ T cells from blood. This chain connects TRBV25-1 to TRBJ2-5; 11 bases match TRBD2. The clonotype comes from a woman aged 18-29 years in good health. The CDR3 nucleotides are TGTGCCAGCAGGACTAGCGGGATAGAGACCCAGTACTTC. Its translation is CASRTSGIETQYF.